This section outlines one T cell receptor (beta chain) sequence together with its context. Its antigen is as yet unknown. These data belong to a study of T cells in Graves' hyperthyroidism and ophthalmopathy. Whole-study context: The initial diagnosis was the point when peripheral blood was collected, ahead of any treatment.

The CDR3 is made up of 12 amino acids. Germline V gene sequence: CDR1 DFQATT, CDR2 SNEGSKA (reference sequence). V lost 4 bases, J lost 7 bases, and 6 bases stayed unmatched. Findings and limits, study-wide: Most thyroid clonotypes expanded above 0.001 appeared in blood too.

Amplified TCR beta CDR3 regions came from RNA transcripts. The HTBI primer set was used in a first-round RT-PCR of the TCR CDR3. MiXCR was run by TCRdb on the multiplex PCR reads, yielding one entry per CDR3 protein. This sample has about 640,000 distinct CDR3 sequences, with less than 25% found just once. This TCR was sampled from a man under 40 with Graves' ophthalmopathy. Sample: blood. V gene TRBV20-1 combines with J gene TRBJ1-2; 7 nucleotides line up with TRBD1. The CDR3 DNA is TGCAGTGCTACCGACAGGGTGGGTGGCTACACCTTC. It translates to CSATDRVGGYTF.